This T cell receptor beta chain was found in a study of blood T cell repertoires in COVID-19. Study as a whole: Donors in the United States, Italy and Spain gave samples during acute or convalescent COVID-19. PBMCs, B-cell-depleted T cells, or T cells provided the cDNA or gDNA that made up the material.

CDR3 size: 13 residues. V shed 6 bases and J 4 bases; nucleotides not matched to a gene: 3. Original handling: Amplification from reference gene primers served as the basis for estimated nucleated cell counts. The data were produced by immunoSEQ multiplex PCR, yet TCRdb's version contains in-frame clones alone and is incomplete. Clonal size and the V and J genes are those of that table, whereas D and trimming came from the DNA. The table lists tens of thousands of clones, around 86% of them singletons. Input material: peripheral blood. The chain combines TRBV12-3 or TRBV12-4 with TRBJ1-3, with 7 bases identical to TRBD1. This TCR was sampled from a man aged 50-60 years with active or convalescent COVID-19. CDR3 nucleotide sequence: TGTGCCAGCAGGCCGACAGGGGGAAACACCATATATTTT. Translating it yields CASRPTGGNTIYF.